This T cell receptor (beta chain) was profiled in a study of long-term antiretroviral therapy in people with HIV. Study as a whole: Samples from the earliest time points predate the 2015 immediate-ART recommendation by about a decade. General study results and limits: An increase in diversity followed ART, yet levels stayed below transplant donor controls.

About this clone: As yet, its antigen is unknown.

They ran version v3.0 of the immunoSEQ assay at survey level. Libraries were prepared by immunoSEQ multiplex PCR; TCRdb keeps only in-frame clonotypes and omits some of them. The sample has 26,000 or so clones; over 75% are singletons. Trimming stripped 5 bases from V and 8 bases from J, with 18 bases between. The CDR3 totals 14 residues. Germline V gene data show CDR1 as SGHAT and CDR2 as FQNNGV. The receptor was derived from a woman under 30 with HIV. The material sequenced was unsorted PBMCs, taken 0.5 years after starting antiretroviral therapy. The V and J genes are TRBV11-2 and TRBJ1-2, with D perhaps TRBD1 (5 bases). The CDR3, as DNA: TGTGCCAGCAGCGCAATAGGGACCGCGTTGGGCTACACCTTC. Translating it yields CASSAIGTALGYTF.